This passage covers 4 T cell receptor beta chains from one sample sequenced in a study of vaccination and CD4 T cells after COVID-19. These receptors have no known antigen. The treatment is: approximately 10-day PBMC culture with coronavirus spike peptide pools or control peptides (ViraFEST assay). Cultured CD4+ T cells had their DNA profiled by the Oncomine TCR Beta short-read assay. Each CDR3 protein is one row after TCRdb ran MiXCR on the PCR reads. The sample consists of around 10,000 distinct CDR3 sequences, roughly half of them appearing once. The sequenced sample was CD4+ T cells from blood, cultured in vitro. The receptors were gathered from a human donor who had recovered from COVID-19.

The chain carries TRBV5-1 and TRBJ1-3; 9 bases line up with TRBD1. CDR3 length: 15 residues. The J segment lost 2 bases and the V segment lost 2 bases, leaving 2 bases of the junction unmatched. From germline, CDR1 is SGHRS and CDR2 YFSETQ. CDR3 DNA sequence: TGCGCCAGCAGCTTCACAGGGGGCCCTGGAAACACCATATATTTT. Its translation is CASSFTGGPGNTIYF.

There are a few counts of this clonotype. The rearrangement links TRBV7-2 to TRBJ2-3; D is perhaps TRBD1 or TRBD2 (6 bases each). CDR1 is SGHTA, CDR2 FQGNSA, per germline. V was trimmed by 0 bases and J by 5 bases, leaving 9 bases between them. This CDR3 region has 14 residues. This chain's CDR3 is CASSLAGGIDTQYF. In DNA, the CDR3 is TGTGCCAGCAGCTTAGCGGGGGGCATAGATACGCAGTATTTT.

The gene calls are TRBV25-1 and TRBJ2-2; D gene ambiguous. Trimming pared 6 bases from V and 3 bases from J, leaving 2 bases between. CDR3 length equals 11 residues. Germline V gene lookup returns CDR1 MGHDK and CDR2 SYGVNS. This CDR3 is CASRYTGELFF. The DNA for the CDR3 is TGTGCCAGCAGGTACACCGGGGAGCTGTTTTTT.

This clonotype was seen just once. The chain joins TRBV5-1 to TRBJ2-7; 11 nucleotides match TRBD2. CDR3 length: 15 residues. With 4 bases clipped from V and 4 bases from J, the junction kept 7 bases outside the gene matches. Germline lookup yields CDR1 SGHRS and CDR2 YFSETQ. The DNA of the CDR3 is TGCGCCAGCAGCGTCCAGGGGACTAGCGGATACGAGCAGTACTTC. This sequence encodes CASSVQGTSGYEQYF.